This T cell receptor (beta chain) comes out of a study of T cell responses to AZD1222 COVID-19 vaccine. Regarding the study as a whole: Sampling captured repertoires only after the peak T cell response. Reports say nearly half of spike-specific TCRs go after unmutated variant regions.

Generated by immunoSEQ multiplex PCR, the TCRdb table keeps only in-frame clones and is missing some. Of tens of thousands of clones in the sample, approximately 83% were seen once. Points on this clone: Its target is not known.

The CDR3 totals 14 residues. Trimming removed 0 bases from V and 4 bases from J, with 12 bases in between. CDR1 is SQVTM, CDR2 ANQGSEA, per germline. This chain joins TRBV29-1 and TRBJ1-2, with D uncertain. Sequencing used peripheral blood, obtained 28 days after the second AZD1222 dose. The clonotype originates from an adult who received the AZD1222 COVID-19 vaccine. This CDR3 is CSVEEEGGGYGYTF. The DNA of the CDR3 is TGCAGCGTTGAAGAGGAGGGTGGAGGCTATGGCTACACCTTC.